This TCR beta chain came from a study of T cell responses to AZD1222 COVID-19 vaccine. Produced via immunoSEQ multiplex PCR; TCRdb's table is partial and in-frame only. Among approximately 68,000 clones, around 86% were seen once, and the ten largest hold 24%. On this clone: Antigen specificity is unknown.

Regarding the study as a whole: Only after the peak T cell response were repertoires sampled. Among the donors, most were white British and more were female, and clonal diversity was possibly underestimated.

V was clipped by 4 bases and J by 2 bases, with 13 bases between them. Germline V gives CDR1 LGHNA, CDR2 YSLEER. The CDR3 contains 15 residues. V and J are TRBV4-3 and TRBJ2-3; possibly TRBD1 for D (6 bases). The sample here was peripheral blood, taken on day 0 of AZD1222 vaccination. The TCR sequence derives from an adult in good health. The CDR3 sequence is CASSPPGQYTDTQYF. The CDR3 DNA reads TGCGCCAGCAGCCCCCCGGGACAATACACAGATACGCAGTATTTT.